One and the same sample provided the 20 T cell receptor beta chains below, sequenced in a study of PD-1 blockade in classical Hodgkin lymphoma. TCRdb keeps only in-frame clones here, not all; method: immunoSEQ multiplex PCR. This table has tens of thousands of clones, 90% appearing once. The time point here: cycle 4 day 1 (C4D1), after more than five weeks of nivolumab. Patients all relapsed after autologous stem cell transplantation, and there was variation in brentuximab vedotin exposure. The specimen was peripheral blood mononuclear cells (PBMCs), collected before the fourth cycle of nivolumab. The receptors shown here come from a human donor with classical Hodgkin lymphoma.

CDR3 DNA: TGTGCCAGTAGTATATTACGGTCGGGATCTGGGGCCAACGTCCTGACTTTC. Its protein is CASSILRSGSGANVLTF. The chain uses TRBV19 and TRBJ2-6, with a possible D match to TRBD2 (5 bases). CDR1 and CDR2 from the germline V gene are LNHDA and SQIVND (reference sequence). CDR3 length equals 17 residues. V lost 2 bases, J lost 1 base, and 12 bases lay in between.

V and J are TRBV27 and TRBJ2-7; D may be TRBD2 (5 bases). The V end lost 2 bases, the J end lost 1 base, and 12 bases lay between the germline ends. Germline CDR1 is MNHEY and CDR2 is SMNVEV (reference sequence). CDR3 size: 15 residues. The CDR3 sequence: CASSLSEGSSYEQYF. The CDR3 DNA reads as TGTGCCAGCAGTTTAAGTGAGGGCAGTTCCTACGAGCAGTACTTC.

The chain recombines TRBV4-2 with TRBJ2-1; 11 bases line up with TRBD2. The germline CDR1 and CDR2 sequences are LGHNA and YNFKEQ. J gave up 6 bases and V 5 bases, and 12 bases lay outside the gene matches. The CDR3 totals 17 residues. The CDR3: CASSAKGTSGSLNEQFF. As DNA, the CDR3 is TGTGCCAGCAGCGCAAAGGGAACTAGCGGGAGTCTCAATGAGCAGTTCTTC.

This chain links TRBV18 with TRBJ2-3; 9 nucleotides line up with TRBD1. The CDR3 spans 16 residues. Germline CDR1 and CDR2: KGHSH and LQKENI. V lost 6 bases and J lost 1; bases outside the gene matches: 8. This CDR3 is CASSLDRGLRTDTQYF. The CDR3 DNA reads as TGTGCCAGCTCCCTGGACAGGGGATTGCGCACAGATACGCAGTATTTT.

This sequence joins TRBV6-6 and TRBJ2-7; TRBD2 matches 8 bases. The V gene end was trimmed by 6 bases and the J gene end by 7 bases; junction bases not matched to a gene: 8. The CDR3 runs to 13 residues. CDR1 is MNHNY, CDR2 SVGAGI, per germline (reference sequence). The CDR3 protein is CASRIAGNSEQYF. Here the CDR3 DNA reads TGTGCCAGCAGGATAGCGGGGAATAGTGAGCAGTACTTC.

The rearrangement joins TRBV5-1 to TRBJ1-1, with TRBD1 as a possible D gene (5 bases). V lost 4 bases, J lost 1 base, and 11 bases lay in between. The CDR3 totals 14 residues. The germline CDR1 and CDR2 sequences are SGHRS and YFSETQ. CDR3 loop: CASSEGPGNTEAFF. In DNA, the CDR3 is TGCGCCAGCAGCGAGGGACCGGGGAACACTGAAGCTTTCTTT.

This clone occurred a few times. The same CDR3 can be traced to other DNA sequences in this sample. The chain uses TRBV19 and TRBJ2-3, with unresolved D. The germline V gene has CDR1 LNHDA and CDR2 SQIVND (reference sequence). The ends were cut back, 3 bases at V and 2 bases at J, with 6 bases in the middle. This CDR3 contains 13 residues. The chain's CDR3 is CASSMLVTDTQYF. CDR3 DNA: TGTGCCAGTAGTATGTTAGTCACAGATACGCAGTATTTT. Full variable domain (rest looked up from reference TRBV19 and TRBJ2-3): DGGITQSPKYLFRKEGQNVTLSCEQNLNHDAMYWYRQDPGQGLRLIYYSQIVNDFQKGDIAEGYSVSREKKESFPLTVTSAQKNPTAFYLCASSMLVTDTQYFGPGTRLTVL.

This chain links TRBV10-1 with TRBJ1-2; 7 nucleotides match TRBD1. V lost 6 bases to trimming and J lost 3 bases; unmatched junction nucleotides: 4. Germline V lookup: CDR1 WNHNN, CDR2 SYGVQD (reference sequence). The CDR3 runs to 13 residues. The CDR3 sequence: CASSRDSDYGYTF. Written as DNA, the CDR3 is TGCGCCAGCAGCCGGGACAGCGACTATGGCTACACCTTC.

The chain employs TRBV29-1 and TRBJ1-3, with D unresolved. The V end lost 4 bases, the J end lost 3 bases, and 7 bases lay between the germline ends. The germline V gene encodes CDR1 SQVTM and CDR2 ANQGSEA. This CDR3 is built from 12 residues. CDR3 residues: CSVATLGNTIYF. The CDR3 DNA reads as TGCAGCGTTGCGACACTTGGAAACACCATATATTTT.

V gene TRBV5-1 combines with J gene TRBJ2-1, with TRBD1 matching 11 bases. The CDR3 length is 14 residues. Trimming took 7 bases from V and 6 from J; bases not matched to a gene: 6. Germline CDR1 reads SGHRS; CDR2 reads YFSETQ. CDR3 sequence: CASWTGGLSNEQFF. The CDR3 DNA is TGCGCCAGCTGGACAGGGGGCCTGTCCAATGAGCAGTTCTTC.

The gene calls are TRBV7-3 and TRBJ1-4, with D uncertain. The CDR3 is made up of 12 amino acids. Looked up from germline, CDR1 is SGHTA and CDR2 is FQGTGA. The ends were cut back, 3 bases at V and 8 bases at J, with 7 bases in the middle. Written as DNA, the CDR3 is TGTGCCAGCAGCTTCCCCTGGGAAAAACTGTTTTTT. Translating gives CASSFPWEKLFF.

The chain joins TRBV27 to TRBJ2-5, with 8 positions matching TRBD2. The CDR3 spans 13 residues. J lost 4 bases, V lost 2 bases, and 0 bases had no gene match. Germline loops: CDR1 MNHEY, CDR2 SMNVEV (reference sequence). The chain's CDR3 is CASSLLAGETQYF. For the CDR3, the DNA is TGTGCCAGCAGTTTACTAGCGGGAGAGACCCAGTACTTC.

The chain links TRBV7-8 to TRBJ1-2; 11 bases fit TRBD1. Germline V CDR1 and CDR2: SGHVS, FQNEAQ. The CDR3 extends over 17 amino acids. The V gene end was trimmed by 0 bases and the J gene end by 3 bases; junction bases not matched to a gene: 6. The CDR3 spells CASSLAGQGAMDYGYTF. DNA for the CDR3: TGTGCCAGCAGCTTAGCTGGACAGGGGGCAATGGACTATGGCTACACCTTC.

The chain recombines TRBV27 with TRBJ1-5; D not certain. Germline lookup yields CDR1 MNHEY and CDR2 SMNVEV (reference sequence). The V gene lost 2 bases and the J gene lost 6 bases, with 11 bases spanning the gap. This CDR3 is built from 14 residues. CDR3 region: CASSLNRVGQPQHF. The DNA for the CDR3 is TGTGCCAGCAGTTTAAACCGGGTCGGTCAGCCCCAGCATTTT.

The rearrangement links TRBV6-6 to TRBJ2-5; D not resolved. This CDR3 spans 16 amino acids. CDR1 and CDR2 (germline): MNHNY, SVGAGI (reference sequence). V was clipped by 1 base and J by 0 bases, with 12 bases between them. This chain's CDR3 is CASSYYQLGDQETQYF. Written as DNA, the CDR3 is TGTGCCAGCAGTTACTATCAATTGGGTGACCAAGAGACCCAGTACTTC.

The J gene is TRBJ2-5, the V gene TRBV19; 7 nucleotides match TRBD1. CDR3 length equals 17 residues. CDR1 and CDR2 from the germline V gene are LNHDA and SQIVND (reference sequence). J gave up 1 base and V 3 bases, and 11 bases lay outside the gene matches. The CDR3 coding sequence is TGTGCCAGTAGTATGGAGTTGAGGGGGCGCCCCCAAGAGACCCAGTACTTC. This sequence encodes CASSMELRGRPQETQYF.

In this sample, this clone turned up once. The chain has TRBV7-9 and TRBJ2-1; D not resolved. V lost 8 bases and J 8 bases, leaving 19 bases between the germline ends. Germline V gene sequence: CDR1 SEHNR, CDR2 FQNEAQ (reference sequence). This CDR3 region has 14 residues. The CDR3 DNA sequence: TGTGCCAGCTATACCAGGTCCCCAACCGATGAGCAGTTCTTC. It specifies CASYTRSPTDEQFF.

The gene calls are TRBV11-3 and TRBJ1-4; TRBD1 matches 8 bases. With 1 base clipped from V and 7 bases from J, the junction kept 5 bases outside the gene matches. Germline CDR1 reads SGHNT; CDR2 reads YENEEA. CDR3 length equals 15 residues. The CDR3 DNA is TGTGCCAGCAGCTTAGCCGGACAGGGAGGTGAAAAACTGTTTTTT. Translated: CASSLAGQGGEKLFF.

This clone was seen only once. The chain couples TRBV6-4 to TRBJ2-3; perhaps TRBD2 as D (5 bases). CDR3 length equals 14 residues. V was cut by 4 bases and J by 2 bases, with 10 bases left in between. Germline lookup yields CDR1 MRHNA and CDR2 SNTAGT. In DNA, the CDR3 is TGTGCCAGCAGTGCCAGCGGAGACACAGATACGCAGTATTTT. Residues: CASSASGDTDTQYF.

This chain connects TRBV7-3 to TRBJ2-3, with 7 bases aligning to TRBD1. Germline values: CDR1 SGHTA, CDR2 FQGTGA. J was trimmed by 3 bases and V by 3 bases; bases with no gene match: 12. The length of the CDR3 is 17 residues. CDR3 sequence reads: CASSFRNRGRGTDTQYF. The CDR3, as DNA: TGTGCCAGCAGCTTTCGTAACAGGGGCCGCGGAACAGATACGCAGTATTTT.